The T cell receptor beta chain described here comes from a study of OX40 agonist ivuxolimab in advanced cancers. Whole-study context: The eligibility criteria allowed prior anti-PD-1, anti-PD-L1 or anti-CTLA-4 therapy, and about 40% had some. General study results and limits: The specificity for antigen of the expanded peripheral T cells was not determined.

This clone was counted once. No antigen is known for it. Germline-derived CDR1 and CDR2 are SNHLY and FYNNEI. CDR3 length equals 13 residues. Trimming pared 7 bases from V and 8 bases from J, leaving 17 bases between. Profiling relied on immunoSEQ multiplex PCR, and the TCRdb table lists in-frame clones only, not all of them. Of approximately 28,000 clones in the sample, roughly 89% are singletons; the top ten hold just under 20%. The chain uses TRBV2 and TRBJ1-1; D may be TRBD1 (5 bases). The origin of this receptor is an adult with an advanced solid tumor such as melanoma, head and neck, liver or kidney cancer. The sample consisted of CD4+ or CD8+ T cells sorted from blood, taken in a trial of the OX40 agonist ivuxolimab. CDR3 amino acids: CASTRRGSREAFF. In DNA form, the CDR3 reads TGTGCCAGCACGAGGAGGGGCTCTCGGGAAGCTTTCTTT.